Detailed here is one T cell receptor (beta chain). This clonotype was found once. What this receptor recognizes is not known. No much larger clonotype is one base removed from it; base qualities were not supplied. Resting on one read, the evidence is weak. RNA was extracted from bulk unsorted tissue and checked for quality with a NanoDrop ND-1000 and an Agilent 2100. The normal lung samples consisted of distant non-tumor tissue collected more than 3 cm from the tumor edge. Newly diagnosed lung cancer patients without prior chemotherapy who had been admitted for thoracic surgery in China between August and November 2014 were enrolled as donors. Patients who had received previous radiotherapy or chemotherapy, or who had another concurrent cancer, were excluded from the study. Pieces of surgical tissue measuring about 1-2.1 cm3 were kept in RNAlater solution and held at -80 degrees C until needed. At the junction V is shortened by 8 bases and J by 4 bases, with 15 bases in between. Its CDR3 holds 14 amino acids, cysteine through phenylalanine. CDR3 DNA is the only sequence kept; it has 42 bases, read in frame from the first base. From the germline V gene, CDR1 is MNHEY and CDR2 is SVGAGI.

These data are taken from a study of tumor and adjacent non-tumor tissue in lung cancer (dated by TCRdb to 2016 to 2018). Looking at the study overall: Of the cohort, more than ten patients had adenocarcinoma, 2 had squamous cell carcinoma and 1 had small cell lung cancer. Under 35 paired specimens, one tumor and one normal lung sample per patient, were profiled by TCRbeta CDR3 sequencing. The study compared bulk TCRbeta repertoires between lung tumor tissue and matched distant non-tumor lung tissue from over twelve lung cancer patients. Among the roughly 15 patients, ages ranged from about 31 to 76 years, some 10 were men and 5 were women, and disease was TNM stage I to III. Sequencing produced about 130,000,000 productive TCRbeta reads in total, an average of about 4.17 million reads per sample. The study at large found these results: Because peripheral blood was not sequenced, the blood TCRbeta repertoires of the lung cancer patients in the study went unexamined. In normal lung, the top 100 clones accounted for a significantly larger cumulative share of the repertoire than in tumor tissue. Tumor tissue showed significantly greater TCR diversity (inverse Simpson) than normal lung tissue (approximately 430 vs 150, P = 0.0075, Mann-Whitney U test). Only about 15 patients were in the cohort, and the authors stated that larger samples and more detailed clinical data are needed. Younger patients had significantly higher TCR diversity, and higher tumor TCR diversity was associated with shorter overall and disease-free survival. The methods do not name the sequencing platform or mention unique molecular identifiers.

Libraries were made using multiplex PCR. Sequencing instrument: Illumina HiSeq 2500. TCRbeta libraries were constructed through three rounds of nested PCR with primers (Table S4) according to protocols adapted from ARM-PCR. Before sequencing, PCR products of 200-500 bp were excised from the gel and purified with the QIAquick gel extraction kit. The study's processing was this. Trimmomatic was used to clean the reads, FLASH merged the cleaned reads into complete CDR3 sequences, and MiTCR assigned the sequences to V(D)J germline segments. Clonal diversity was calculated as the inverse Simpson's index using VDJtools. A read counted as productive if the sequence was in-frame and lacked a premature stop codon. The public reads were run again by TCRdb, first through fastp at Q25 and then through MiXCR, and only productive beta chains were kept. All rows with the same CDR3 protein become a single entry with the most common DNA and genes. The V and J calls reflect TCRdb's pipeline rather than the authors' work. Counted in this sample were 90,000 to 110,000 distinct CDR3 sequences; 62% of them appeared once. In total, the top ten clones hold about 20% of the sample.

What was sequenced was distant non-tumor lung tissue. The chain joins TRBV6-5 to TRBJ2-1, with TRBD1 perhaps the D gene, on 6 matching bases. This clonotype originated in a man in his fifties or sixties with non-small cell lung cancer. The CDR3 has the sequence CASGEFQGYNEQFF. The DNA is as follows: TGTGCCAGCGGAGAATTCCAGGGGTACAATGAGCAGTTCTTC.